This T cell receptor beta chain comes out of a study of control samples from healthy donors and cancer patients. Sequenced by immunoSEQ multiplex PCR; TCRdb stores in-frame clones only, minus some. The table shows more than 100,000 clones, with approximately 90% occurring only once. With 6 bases removed from V and 7 bases from J, the gap between germline ends came to 18 bases. This CDR3 has 15 amino acids. Germline loops: CDR1 MNHNY, CDR2 SVGAGI (reference sequence). This receptor was taken from a man between 18 and 29 years old in good health. This chain uses TRBV6-6 with TRBJ2-2; D uncertain. The sequencing sample was made of blood. The CDR3, as DNA: TGTGCCAGCAGCCAATACGACAAGGCTAACGGGGAGCTGTTTTTT. Residues: CASSQYDKANGELFF.